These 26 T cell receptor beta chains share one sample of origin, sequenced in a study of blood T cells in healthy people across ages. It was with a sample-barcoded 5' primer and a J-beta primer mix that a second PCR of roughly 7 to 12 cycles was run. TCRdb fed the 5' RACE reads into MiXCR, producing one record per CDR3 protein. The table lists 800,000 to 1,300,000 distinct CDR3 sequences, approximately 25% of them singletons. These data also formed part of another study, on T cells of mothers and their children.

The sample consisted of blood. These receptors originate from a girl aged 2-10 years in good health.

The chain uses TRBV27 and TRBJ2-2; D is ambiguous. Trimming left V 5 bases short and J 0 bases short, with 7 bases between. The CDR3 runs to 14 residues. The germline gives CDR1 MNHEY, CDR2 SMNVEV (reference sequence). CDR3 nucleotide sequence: TGTGCCAGCAGTCGAAGTCCGAACACCGGGGAGCTGTTTTTT. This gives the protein CASSRSPNTGELFF.

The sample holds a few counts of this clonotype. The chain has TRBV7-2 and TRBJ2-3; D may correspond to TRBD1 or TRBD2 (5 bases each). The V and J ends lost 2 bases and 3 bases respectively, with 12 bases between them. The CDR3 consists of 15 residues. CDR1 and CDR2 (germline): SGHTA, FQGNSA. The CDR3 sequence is CASSLQVGGTDTQYF. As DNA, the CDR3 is TGTGCCAGCAGCTTACAGGTTGGGGGAACAGATACGCAGTATTTT.

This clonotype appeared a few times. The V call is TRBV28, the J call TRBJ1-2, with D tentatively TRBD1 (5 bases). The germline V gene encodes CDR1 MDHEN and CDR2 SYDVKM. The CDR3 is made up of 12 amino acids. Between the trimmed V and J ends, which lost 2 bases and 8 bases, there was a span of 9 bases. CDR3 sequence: CASSLSRDGYTF. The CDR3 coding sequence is TGTGCCAGCAGTTTAAGCAGGGACGGCTACACCTTC.

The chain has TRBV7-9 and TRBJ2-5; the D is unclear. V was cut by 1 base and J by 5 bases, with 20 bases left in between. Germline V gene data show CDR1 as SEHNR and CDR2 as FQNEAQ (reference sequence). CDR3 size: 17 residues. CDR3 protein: CASSLDLQRYYGETQYF. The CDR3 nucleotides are TGTGCCAGCAGCTTAGACCTACAGCGCTATTATGGGGAGACCCAGTACTTC.

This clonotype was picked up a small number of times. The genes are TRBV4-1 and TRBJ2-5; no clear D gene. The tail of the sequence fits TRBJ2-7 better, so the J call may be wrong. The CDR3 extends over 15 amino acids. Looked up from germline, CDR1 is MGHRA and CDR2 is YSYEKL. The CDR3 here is CASSQDQPFSGEQYF. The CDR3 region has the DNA TGCGCCAGCAGCCAAGATCAGCCGTTCTCAGGCGAGCAGTACTTC.

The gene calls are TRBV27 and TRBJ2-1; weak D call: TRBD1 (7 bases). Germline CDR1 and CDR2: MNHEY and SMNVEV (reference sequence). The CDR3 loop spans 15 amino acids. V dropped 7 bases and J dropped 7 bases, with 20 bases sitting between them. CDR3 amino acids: CASNKKEGAGNEQFF. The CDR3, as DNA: TGTGCCAGCAATAAGAAGGAGGGGGCGGGGAATGAGCAGTTCTTC.

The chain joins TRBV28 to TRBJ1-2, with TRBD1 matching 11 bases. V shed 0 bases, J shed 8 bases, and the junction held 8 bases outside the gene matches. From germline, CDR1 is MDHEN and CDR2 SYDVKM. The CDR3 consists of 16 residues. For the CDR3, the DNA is TGTGCCAGCAGTTTATGGGCCGGCGGGACAGGGGGAGGCTACACCTTC. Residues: CASSLWAGGTGGGYTF.

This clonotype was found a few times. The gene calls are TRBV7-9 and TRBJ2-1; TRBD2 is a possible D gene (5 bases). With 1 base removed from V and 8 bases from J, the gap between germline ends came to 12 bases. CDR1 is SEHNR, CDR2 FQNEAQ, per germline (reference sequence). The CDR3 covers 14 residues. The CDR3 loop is CASSLVDEADEQFF. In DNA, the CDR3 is TGTGCCAGCAGCTTAGTCGACGAAGCGGATGAGCAGTTCTTC.

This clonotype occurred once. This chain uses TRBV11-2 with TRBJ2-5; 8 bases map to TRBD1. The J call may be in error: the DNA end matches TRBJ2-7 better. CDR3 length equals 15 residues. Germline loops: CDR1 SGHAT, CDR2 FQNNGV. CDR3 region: CASSFAGGDSYEQYF. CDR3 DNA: TGTGCCAGCAGCTTTGCAGGGGGCGATTCCTACGAGCAGTACTTC.

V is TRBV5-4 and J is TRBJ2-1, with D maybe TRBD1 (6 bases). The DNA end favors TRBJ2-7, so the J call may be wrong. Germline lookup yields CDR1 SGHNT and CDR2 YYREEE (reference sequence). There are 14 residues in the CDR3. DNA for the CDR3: TGTGCCAGCAGCCTATATACAGGGCTCTACGAGCAGTACTTC. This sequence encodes CASSLYTGLYEQYF.

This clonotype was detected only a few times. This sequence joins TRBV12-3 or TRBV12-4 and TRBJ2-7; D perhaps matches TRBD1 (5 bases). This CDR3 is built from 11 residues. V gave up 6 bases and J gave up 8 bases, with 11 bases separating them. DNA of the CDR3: TGTGCCAGCAGGGAAGACAGCAAGCAGTACTTC. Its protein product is CASREDSKQYF.

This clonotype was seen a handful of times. CDR3 DNA: TGTGCTAGTTCACAGGGGCCACCACCCTACGAGCAGTACTTC. Protein sequence: CASSQGPPPYEQYF. The J gene is TRBJ2-5, the V gene TRBV7-7, with 7 bases lining up with TRBD1. The J call is in doubt because the DNA end fits TRBJ2-7 better. CDR1 and CDR2 from the germline V gene are SSHAT and FNYEAQ (reference sequence). The CDR3 runs to 14 residues.

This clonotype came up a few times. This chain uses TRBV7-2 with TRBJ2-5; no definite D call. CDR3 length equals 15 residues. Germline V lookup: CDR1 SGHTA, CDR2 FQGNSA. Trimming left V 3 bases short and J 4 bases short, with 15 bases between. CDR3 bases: TGTGCCAGCAGCTTCGCGGCGATCGCTCTAGAGACCCAGTACTTC. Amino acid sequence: CASSFAAIALETQYF. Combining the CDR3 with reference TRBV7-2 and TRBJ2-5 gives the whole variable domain GAGVSQSPSNKVTEKGKDVELRCDPISGHTALYWYRQSLGQGLEFLIYFQGNSAPDKSGLPSDRFSAERTGGSVSTLTIQRTQQEDSAVYLCASSFAAIALETQYFGPGTRLLVL.

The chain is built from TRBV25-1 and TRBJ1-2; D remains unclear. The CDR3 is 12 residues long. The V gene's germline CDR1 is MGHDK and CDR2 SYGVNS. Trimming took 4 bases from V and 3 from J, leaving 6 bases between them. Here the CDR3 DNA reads TGTGCCAGCAGTGGGGAAGACTATGGCTACACCTTC. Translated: CASSGEDYGYTF.

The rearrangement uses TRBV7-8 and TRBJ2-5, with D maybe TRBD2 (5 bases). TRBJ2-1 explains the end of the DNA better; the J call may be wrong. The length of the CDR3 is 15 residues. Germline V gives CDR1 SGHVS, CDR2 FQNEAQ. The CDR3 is CASSLGTKTIQEQFF. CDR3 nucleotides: TGTGCCAGCAGCTTAGGAACAAAGACTATCCAGGAGCAGTTCTTC.

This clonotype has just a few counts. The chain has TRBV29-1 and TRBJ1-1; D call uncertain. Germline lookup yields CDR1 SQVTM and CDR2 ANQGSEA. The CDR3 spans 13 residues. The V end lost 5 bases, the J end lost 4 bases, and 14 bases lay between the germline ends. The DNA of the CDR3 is TGCAGCGTTAGCCCGACTTTGAGCACTGAAGCTTTCTTT. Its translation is CSVSPTLSTEAFF. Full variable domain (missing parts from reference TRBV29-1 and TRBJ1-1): SAVISQKPSRDICQRGTSLTIQCQVDSQVTMMFWYRQQPGQSLTLIATANQGSEATYESGFVIDKFPISRPNLTFSTLTVSNMSPEDSSIYLCSVSPTLSTEAFFGQGTRLTVV.

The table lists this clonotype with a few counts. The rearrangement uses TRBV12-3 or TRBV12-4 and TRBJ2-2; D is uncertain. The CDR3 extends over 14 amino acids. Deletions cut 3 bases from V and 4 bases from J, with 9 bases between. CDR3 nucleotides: TGTGCCAGCAGTTTGATTTCAGCCACCGGGGAGCTGTTTTTT. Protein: CASSLISATGELFF.

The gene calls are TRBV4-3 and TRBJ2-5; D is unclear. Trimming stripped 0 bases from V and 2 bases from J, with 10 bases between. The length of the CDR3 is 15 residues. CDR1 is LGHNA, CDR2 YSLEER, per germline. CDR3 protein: CASSQDVQNQETQYF. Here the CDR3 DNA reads TGCGCCAGCAGCCAAGATGTGCAGAATCAAGAGACCCAGTACTTC.

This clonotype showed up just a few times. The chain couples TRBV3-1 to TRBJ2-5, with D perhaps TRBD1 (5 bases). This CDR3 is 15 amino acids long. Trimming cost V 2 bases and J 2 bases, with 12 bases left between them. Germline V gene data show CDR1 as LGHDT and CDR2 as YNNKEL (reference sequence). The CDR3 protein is CASSQFLGAQETQYF. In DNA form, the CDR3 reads TGTGCCAGCAGCCAATTTTTAGGGGCGCAAGAGACCCAGTACTTC.

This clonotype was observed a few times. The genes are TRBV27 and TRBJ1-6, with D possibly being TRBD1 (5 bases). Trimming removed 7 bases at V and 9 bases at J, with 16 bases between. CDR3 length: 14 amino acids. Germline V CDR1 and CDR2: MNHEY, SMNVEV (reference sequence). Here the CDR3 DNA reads TGTGCCAGCATAGGCAGGGAGGAGCCTTCACCCCTCCACTTT. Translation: CASIGREEPSPLHF.

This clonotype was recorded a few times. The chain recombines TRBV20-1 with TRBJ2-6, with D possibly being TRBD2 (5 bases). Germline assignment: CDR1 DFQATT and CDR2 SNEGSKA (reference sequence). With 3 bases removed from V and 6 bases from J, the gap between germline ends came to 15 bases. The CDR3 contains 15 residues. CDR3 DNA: TGCAGTGCTAGTGAGGGCAGGACCGAGGCCAACGTCCTGACTTTC. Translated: CSASEGRTEANVLTF.

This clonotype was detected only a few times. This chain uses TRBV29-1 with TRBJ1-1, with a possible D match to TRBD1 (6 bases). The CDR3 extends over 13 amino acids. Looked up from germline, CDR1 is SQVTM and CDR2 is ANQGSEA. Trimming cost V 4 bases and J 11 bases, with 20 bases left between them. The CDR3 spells CSVAGQTLDEAFF. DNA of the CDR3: TGCAGCGTTGCCGGACAGACTCTTGATGAGGCTTTCTTT.

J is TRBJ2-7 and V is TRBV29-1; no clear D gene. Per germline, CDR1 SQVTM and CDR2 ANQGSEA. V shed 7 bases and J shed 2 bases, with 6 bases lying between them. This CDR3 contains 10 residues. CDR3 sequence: CSGGTYEQYF. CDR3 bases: TGCAGCGGGGGTACCTACGAGCAGTACTTC.

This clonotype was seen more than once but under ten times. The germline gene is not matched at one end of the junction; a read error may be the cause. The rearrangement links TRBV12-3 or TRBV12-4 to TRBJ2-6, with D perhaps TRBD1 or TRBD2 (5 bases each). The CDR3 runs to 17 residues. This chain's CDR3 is CASSLERGGSGASVLTF. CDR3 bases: TGTGCCAGCAGTTTAGAGAGGGGCGGTTCTGGGGCCAGCGTCCTGACTTTC.

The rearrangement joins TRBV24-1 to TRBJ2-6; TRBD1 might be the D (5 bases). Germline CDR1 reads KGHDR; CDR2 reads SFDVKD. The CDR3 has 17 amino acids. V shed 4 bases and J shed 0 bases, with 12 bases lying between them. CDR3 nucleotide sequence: TGTGCCACCAGTGACCGGACACCTGTCTCTGGGGCCAACGTCCTGACTTTC. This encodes CATSDRTPVSGANVLTF.

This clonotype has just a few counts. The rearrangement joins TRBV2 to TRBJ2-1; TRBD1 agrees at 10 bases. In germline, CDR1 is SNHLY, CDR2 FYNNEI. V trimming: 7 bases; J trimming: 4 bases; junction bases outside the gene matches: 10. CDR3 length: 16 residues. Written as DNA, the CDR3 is TGTGCCAGCACCATACCCGGGACAGGGGTTTACAATGAGCAGTTCTTC. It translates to CASTIPGTGVYNEQFF. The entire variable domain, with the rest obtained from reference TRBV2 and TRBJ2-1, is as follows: EPEVTQTPSHQVTQMGQEVILRCVPISNHLYFYWYRQILGQKVEFLVSFYNNEISEKSEIFDDQFSVERPDGSNFTLKIRSTKLEDSAMYFCASTIPGTGVYNEQFFGPGTRLTVL.